These 19 T cell receptor beta chains share one sample of origin, sequenced in a study of blood T cells in healthy people across ages. It was with a sample-barcoded 5' primer and a J-beta primer mix that a second PCR of roughly 6 to 12 cycles was run. In TCRdb, the 5' RACE reads were re-called with MiXCR into one record per CDR3 protein. The sample yields a few hundred thousand distinct CDR3 sequences, roughly half seen once. The sequenced material came from blood. The receptors originated from a man in his sixties in good health.

For the CDR3, the DNA is TGCAGTGCAACCGATACTAGCGATGAGCAGTTCTTC. Its protein product is CSATDTSDEQFF. The J gene is TRBJ2-1, the V gene TRBV20-1; 7 bases agree with TRBD2. V dropped 6 bases and J dropped 8; count of bases not matched to a gene: 7. Germline V lookup: CDR1 DFQATT, CDR2 SNEGSKA (reference sequence). The CDR3 consists of 12 residues.

The chain is built from TRBV6-2 or TRBV6-3 and TRBJ2-3; 13 bases are a match to TRBD2. The CDR3 has 17 amino acids. V lost 8 bases, J lost 5 bases, and 13 bases stayed unmatched. Germline CDR1 MNHEY, CDR2 SVGEGT. The DNA of the CDR3 is TGTGCCAGCGCCGGACGAGGACTAGCGGGAGTAGAAGATACGCAGTATTTT. Its translation is CASAGRGLAGVEDTQYF.

This clonotype occurred a few times. The chain carries TRBV7-6 and TRBJ2-7; 7 bases are shared with TRBD2. There are 15 residues in the CDR3. J was trimmed by 7 bases and V by 5 bases; bases with no gene match: 14. From germline, CDR1 is SGHVS and CDR2 FNYEAQ. The DNA of the CDR3 is TGTGCCAGCAGCACCACCGGGACTAACCTCGGGGAGCAGTACTTC. As protein: CASSTTGTNLGEQYF. The full variable domain, in which reference TRBV7-6 and TRBJ2-7 provide the parts outside the CDR3, is GAGVSQSPRYKVTKRGQDVALRCDPISGHVSLYWYRQALGQGPEFLTYFNYEAQQDKSGLPNDRFSAERPEGSISTLTIQRTEQRDSAMYRCASSTTGTNLGEQYFGPGTRLTVT.

This sequence joins TRBV6-2 or TRBV6-3 and TRBJ2-1, with D possibly matching TRBD1 (6 bases). The CDR3 consists of 14 residues. V gave up 8 bases and J gave up 2 bases, with 13 bases separating them. Germline loops: CDR1 MNHEY, CDR2 SVGEGT. Here the CDR3 reads CASCDRSTYNEQFF. Written as DNA, the CDR3 is TGTGCCAGCTGTGACAGGTCCACCTACAATGAGCAGTTCTTC.

The rearrangement links TRBV11-2 to TRBJ2-7; possibly TRBD1 or TRBD2 for D (6 bases each). The germline V gene has CDR1 SGHAT and CDR2 FQNNGV. CDR3 length equals 15 residues. V lost 7 bases to trimming and J lost 0 bases, with 16 bases between them. The CDR3, as DNA: TGTGCCAGCACCATAGGGGGGCAAAGCTCCTACGAGCAGTACTTC. Translating gives CASTIGGQSSYEQYF.

The chain couples TRBV20-1 to TRBJ1-2, with a tentative D call TRBD1 (6 bases). CDR3 size: 13 residues. Germline V gives CDR1 DFQATT, CDR2 SNEGSKA (reference sequence). Deletions cut 6 bases from V and 4 bases from J, with 15 bases between. The CDR3 is CSALAQTGYGYTF. As DNA, the CDR3 is TGCAGTGCCCTAGCCCAGACAGGCTATGGCTACACCTTC.

The chain is built from TRBV4-2 and TRBJ2-1; TRBD2 agrees at 13 bases. Germline V CDR1 and CDR2: LGHNA, YNFKEQ. The junction had 6 bases not matched to a gene; V was cut back by 2 bases and J by 8 bases. The CDR3 totals 16 residues. The CDR3 is CASSQTSGRANYEQFF. The CDR3 DNA reads as TGTGCCAGCAGCCAAACTAGCGGGAGGGCCAACTATGAGCAGTTCTTC.

This sequence joins TRBV7-2 and TRBJ2-5; no clear D gene. The DNA end favors TRBJ2-7, so the J call may be wrong. CDR3 length equals 15 residues. Germline CDR1 and CDR2: SGHTA and FQGNSA. This chain's CDR3 is CASSKVRGLNYEQYF. In nucleotides, the CDR3 is TGTGCCAGCAGCAAAGTGCGTGGCCTTAACTACGAGCAGTACTTC.

This clonotype was seen only a few times. V gene TRBV20-1 combines with J gene TRBJ2-7; no definite D call. This CDR3 spans 13 amino acids. Trimming took 3 bases from V and 0 from J, leaving 9 bases between them. CDR1 and CDR2 (germline): DFQATT, SNEGSKA (reference sequence). CDR3 DNA sequence: TGCAGTGCTAGGACGGTGGGCTCCTACGAGCAGTACTTC. Translating gives CSARTVGSYEQYF.

The sample holds a few counts of this clonotype. The chain links TRBV5-1 to TRBJ1-2; possibly TRBD1 for D (6 bases). V was trimmed by 4 bases and J by 4 bases, leaving 11 bases between them. This CDR3 has 13 amino acids. Germline values: CDR1 SGHRS, CDR2 YFSETQ. CDR3 region: CASSQGTVYGYTF. The CDR3 DNA follows: TGCGCCAGCAGCCAGGGGACGGTCTATGGCTACACCTTC.

This clonotype occurred many times. The CDR3 coding sequence is TGCAGCGTTGGAGGGGGGGGAACTGAAGCTTTCTTT. It translates to CSVGGGGTEAFF. J is TRBJ1-1 and V is TRBV29-1; a possible D gene is TRBD1 (6 bases). In germline, CDR1 is SQVTM, CDR2 ANQGSEA. The germline V and J ends were trimmed by 4 bases and 5 bases, with 11 bases remaining between them. This CDR3 spans 12 amino acids.

The chain couples TRBV2 to TRBJ1-6; D is uncertain. V lost 6 bases and J 7 bases, leaving 16 bases between the germline ends. CDR1 and CDR2 (germline): SNHLY, FYNNEI. The CDR3 runs 15 residues. The CDR3 DNA follows: TGTGCCAGCAGCTCGGCGGACGTATTAAATTCACCCCTCCACTTT. Its translation is CASSSADVLNSPLHF.

This chain uses TRBV5-1 with TRBJ2-1, with 10 nucleotides matching TRBD1. CDR1 and CDR2 from the germline V gene are SGHRS and YFSETQ. V gave up 5 bases and J gave up 7 bases; unmatched junction bases: 6. The CDR3 runs to 14 residues. CDR3 loop: CASRRGQGGNEQFF. The CDR3 DNA reads TGCGCCAGCAGGCGTGGACAGGGGGGGAATGAGCAGTTCTTC. Variable domain in full (rest from reference TRBV5-1 and TRBJ2-1): KAGVTQTPRYLIKTRGQQVTLSCSPISGHRSVSWYQQTPGQGLQFLFEYFSETQRNKGNFPGRFSGRQFSNSRSEMNVSTLELGDSALYLCASRRGQGGNEQFFGPGTRLTVL.

V is TRBV28 and J is TRBJ2-7; TRBD2 is a possible D gene (6 bases). Germline lookup yields CDR1 MDHEN and CDR2 SYDVKM. The V and J ends lost 6 bases and 0 bases respectively, with 12 bases between them. CDR3 size: 14 residues. The CDR3 protein is CASSYSGFSYEQYF. The CDR3 DNA is TGTGCCAGCAGCTACAGCGGGTTCTCCTACGAGCAGTACTTC.

A few counts support this clonotype. This chain links TRBV14 with TRBJ1-2; 8 positions agree with TRBD1. Losses at the gene ends were 0 bases for V and 7 bases for J; bases not matched to a gene: 13. Germline V gene data show CDR1 as SGHDN and CDR2 as FVKESK. The CDR3 contains 17 residues. CDR3 loop: CASSQDRPRTGRGGYTF. DNA for the CDR3: TGTGCCAGCAGCCAAGATCGTCCCCGGACAGGGAGAGGTGGCTACACCTTC. The entire variable domain, with the rest obtained from reference TRBV14 and TRBJ1-2, is as follows: EAGVTQFPSHSVIEKGQTVTLRCDPISGHDNLYWYRRVMGKEIKFLLHFVKESKQDESGMPNNRFLAERTGGTYSTLKVQPAELEDSGVYFCASSQDRPRTGRGGYTFGSGTRLTVV.

The sample holds a few counts of this clonotype. The V and J genes are TRBV7-8 and TRBJ2-5; 8 bases line up with TRBD2. The CDR3 is 16 residues long. The ends lost 3 bases at V and 4 bases at J; junction bases unmatched: 10. Germline loops: CDR1 SGHVS, CDR2 FQNEAQ. The CDR3 spells CASSFRTSLKGETQYF. The CDR3 DNA reads TGTGCCAGCAGCTTCCGGACTAGCTTAAAAGGAGAGACCCAGTACTTC.

The gene calls are TRBV12-3 or TRBV12-4 and TRBJ2-1, with 8 bases aligning to TRBD1. V lost 4 bases and J lost 8; bases outside the gene matches: 10. This CDR3 comprises 15 residues. The CDR3 spells CASSSRTGRWDEQFF. CDR3 DNA sequence: TGTGCCAGCAGTTCTCGGACAGGGCGATGGGATGAGCAGTTCTTC.

This clonotype occurred a few times. The chain combines TRBV6-5 with TRBJ1-2; TRBD1 agrees at 7 bases. Germline loops: CDR1 MNHEY, CDR2 SVGAGI. V was pared by 7 bases and J by 4 bases, with 6 bases of the junction left unmatched. The CDR3 contains 13 residues. For the CDR3, the DNA is TGTGCCAGCAAAACAGGGGATCCCTATGGCTACACCTTC. Translating it yields CASKTGDPYGYTF.

The chain links TRBV29-1 to TRBJ2-7; TRBD2 is a possible D gene (5 bases). Looked up from germline, CDR1 is SQVTM and CDR2 is ANQGSEA. The CDR3 length is 11 residues. V gave up 7 bases and J gave up 5 bases, with 12 bases separating them. The CDR3 DNA reads as TGCAGCGGTGGAGGAGGCCACGAGCAGTACTTC. Protein product: CSGGGGHEQYF.